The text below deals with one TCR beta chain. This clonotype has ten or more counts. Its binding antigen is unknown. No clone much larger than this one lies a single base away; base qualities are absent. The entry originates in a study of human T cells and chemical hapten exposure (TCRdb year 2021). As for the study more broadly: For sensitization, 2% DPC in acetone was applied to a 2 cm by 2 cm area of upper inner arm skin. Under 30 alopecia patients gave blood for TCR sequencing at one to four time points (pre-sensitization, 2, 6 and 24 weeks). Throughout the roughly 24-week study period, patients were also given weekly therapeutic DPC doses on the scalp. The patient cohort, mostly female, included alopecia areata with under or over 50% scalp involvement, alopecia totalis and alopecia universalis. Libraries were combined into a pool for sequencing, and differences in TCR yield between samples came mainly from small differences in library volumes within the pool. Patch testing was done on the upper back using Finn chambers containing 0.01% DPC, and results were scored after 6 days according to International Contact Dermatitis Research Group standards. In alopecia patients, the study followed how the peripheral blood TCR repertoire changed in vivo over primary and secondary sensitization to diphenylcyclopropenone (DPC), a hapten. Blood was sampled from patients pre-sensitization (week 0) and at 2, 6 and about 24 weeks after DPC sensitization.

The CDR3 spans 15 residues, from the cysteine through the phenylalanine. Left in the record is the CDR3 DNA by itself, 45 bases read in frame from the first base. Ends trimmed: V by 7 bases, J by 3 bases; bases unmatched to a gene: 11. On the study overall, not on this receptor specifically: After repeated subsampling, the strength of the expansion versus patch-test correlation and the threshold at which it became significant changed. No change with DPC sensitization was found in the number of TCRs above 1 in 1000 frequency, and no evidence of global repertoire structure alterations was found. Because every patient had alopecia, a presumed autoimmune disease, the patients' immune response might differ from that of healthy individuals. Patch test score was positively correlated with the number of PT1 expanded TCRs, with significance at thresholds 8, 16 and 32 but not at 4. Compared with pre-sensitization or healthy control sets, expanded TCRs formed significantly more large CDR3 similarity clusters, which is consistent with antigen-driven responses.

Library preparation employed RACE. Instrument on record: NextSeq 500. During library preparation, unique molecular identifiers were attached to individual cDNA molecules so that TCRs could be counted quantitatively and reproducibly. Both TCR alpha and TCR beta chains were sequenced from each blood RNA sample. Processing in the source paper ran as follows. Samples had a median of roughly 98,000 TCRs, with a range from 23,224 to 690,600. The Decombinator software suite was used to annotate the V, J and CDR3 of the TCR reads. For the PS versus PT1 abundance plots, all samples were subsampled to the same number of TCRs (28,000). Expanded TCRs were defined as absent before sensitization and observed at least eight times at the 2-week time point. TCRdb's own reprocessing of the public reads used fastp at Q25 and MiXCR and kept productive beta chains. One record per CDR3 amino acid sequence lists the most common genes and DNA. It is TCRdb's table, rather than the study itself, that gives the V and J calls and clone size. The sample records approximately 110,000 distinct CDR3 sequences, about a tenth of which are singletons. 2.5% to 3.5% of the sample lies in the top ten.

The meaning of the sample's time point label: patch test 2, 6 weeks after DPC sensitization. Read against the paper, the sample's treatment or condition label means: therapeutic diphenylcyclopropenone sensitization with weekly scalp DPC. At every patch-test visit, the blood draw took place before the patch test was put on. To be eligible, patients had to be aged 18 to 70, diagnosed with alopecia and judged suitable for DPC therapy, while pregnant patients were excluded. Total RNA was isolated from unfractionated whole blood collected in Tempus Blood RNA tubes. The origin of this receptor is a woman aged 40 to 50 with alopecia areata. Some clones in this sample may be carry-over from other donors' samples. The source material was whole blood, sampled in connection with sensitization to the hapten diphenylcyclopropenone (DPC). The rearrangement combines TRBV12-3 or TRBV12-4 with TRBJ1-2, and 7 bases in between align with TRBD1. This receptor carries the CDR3 CASTQWGQPDYGYTF. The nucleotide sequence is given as TGTGCCAGCACACAATGGGGACAGCCCGACTATGGCTACACCTTC.